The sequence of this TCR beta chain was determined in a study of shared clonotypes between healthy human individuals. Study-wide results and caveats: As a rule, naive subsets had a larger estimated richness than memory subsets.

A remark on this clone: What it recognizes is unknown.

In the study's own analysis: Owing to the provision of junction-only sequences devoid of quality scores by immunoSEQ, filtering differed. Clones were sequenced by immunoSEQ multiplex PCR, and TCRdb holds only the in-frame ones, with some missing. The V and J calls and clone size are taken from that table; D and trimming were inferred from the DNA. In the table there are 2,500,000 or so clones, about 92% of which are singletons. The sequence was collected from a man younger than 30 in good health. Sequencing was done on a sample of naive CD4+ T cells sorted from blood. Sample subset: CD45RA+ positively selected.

The CDR3 spells CASSPLGVNTEAFF. Written as DNA, the CDR3 is TGTGCCAGCAGCCCCCTTGGAGTAAACACTGAAGCTTTCTTT. The chain carries TRBV9 and TRBJ1-1; D is uncertain. Trimming removed 4 bases at V and 2 bases at J, with 12 bases between. Germline V lookup: CDR1 SGDLS, CDR2 YYNGEE. This CDR3 is built from 14 residues.